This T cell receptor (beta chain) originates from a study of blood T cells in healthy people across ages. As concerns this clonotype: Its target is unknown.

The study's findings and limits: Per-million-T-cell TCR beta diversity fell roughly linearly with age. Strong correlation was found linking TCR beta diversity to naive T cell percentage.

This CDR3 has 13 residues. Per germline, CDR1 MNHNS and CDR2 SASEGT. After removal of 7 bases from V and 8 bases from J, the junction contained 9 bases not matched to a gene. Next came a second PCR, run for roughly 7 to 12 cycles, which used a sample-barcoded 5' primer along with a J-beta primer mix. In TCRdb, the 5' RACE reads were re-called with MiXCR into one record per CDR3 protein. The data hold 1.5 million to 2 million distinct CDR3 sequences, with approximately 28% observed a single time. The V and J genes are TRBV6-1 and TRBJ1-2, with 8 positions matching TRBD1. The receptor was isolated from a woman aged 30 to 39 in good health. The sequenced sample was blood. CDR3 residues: CASTMDRVRGYTF. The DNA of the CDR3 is TGTGCCAGCACAATGGACAGGGTGCGCGGCTACACCTTC.